Listed here are 26 T cell receptor beta chains from one sample, sequenced in a study of cytomegalovirus exposure and HLA in healthy donors. This table comes from immunoSEQ multiplex PCR, and its TCRdb copy is limited to in-frame clones, with some not included. The data show about 66,000 clones, about 97% seen once. Sequenced sample: PBMCs. The receptors were sampled from a woman aged 18-29 years in good health and CMV-seropositive.

The chain links TRBV4-1 to TRBJ2-2, with 12 bases matching TRBD2. The CDR3 runs 16 residues. Germline V gives CDR1 MGHRA, CDR2 YSYEKL. The J segment lost 4 bases and the V segment lost 4 bases, leaving 4 bases of the junction unmatched. In DNA, the CDR3 is TGCGCCAGCAGCCCGACTAGCGGGAGTTTCACCGGGGAGCTGTTTTTT. Translation: CASSPTSGSFTGELFF.

The rearrangement uses TRBV6-6 and TRBJ1-5; D perhaps matches TRBD1 (6 bases). V lost 4 bases and J 4 bases, leaving 11 bases between the germline ends. Germline-derived CDR1 and CDR2 are MNHNY and SVGAGI (reference sequence). The CDR3 is 14 amino acids. The CDR3 DNA reads TGTGCCAGCAGTTCTCACAGGGAGAATCAGCCCCAGCATTTT. Translated, it gives CASSSHRENQPQHF.

This chain joins TRBV6-6 and TRBJ2-3, with 7 bases lining up with TRBD2. This CDR3 is 16 amino acids long. CDR1 is MNHNY, CDR2 SVGAGI, per germline (reference sequence). After removal of 4 bases from V and 5 bases from J, the junction contained 12 bases not matched to a gene. The CDR3 DNA reads TGTGCCAGCAGTTCCCCTAGGGAGGGAGGTGGAGATACGCAGTATTTT. Its translation: CASSSPREGGGDTQYF.

Remarks on this clone: At one boundary the junction diverges from the germline segment, which might be a read error. The V call is TRBV19, the J call TRBJ2-2; a possible D gene is TRBD2 (5 bases). Per germline, CDR1 LNHDA and CDR2 SQIVND (reference sequence). The CDR3 consists of 12 residues. The CDR3 DNA is TGTGCCAGTAGTATTTGGAACGGGGAGCTATTTTTT. Translated: CASSIWNGELFF.

V and J are TRBV19 and TRBJ1-2, with a possible D match to TRBD1 (5 bases). Germline V CDR1 and CDR2: LNHDA, SQIVND (reference sequence). V was cut by 1 base and J by 5 bases, with 17 bases left in between. This CDR3 contains 16 residues. The CDR3 spells CASSIGFSGTPYGYTF. CDR3 coding DNA: TGTGCCAGTAGTATAGGGTTTTCCGGGACTCCGTATGGCTACACCTTC.

V usage is TRBV19 and J usage is TRBJ2-1, with 7 bases aligning to TRBD2. V dropped 0 bases and J dropped 3; count of bases not matched to a gene: 5. CDR1 and CDR2 from the germline V gene are LNHDA and SQIVND (reference sequence). This CDR3 is built from 16 residues. CDR3 DNA: TGTGCCAGTAGTATAGAGACTAGCTTAAACTACAATGAGCAGTTCTTC. It is translated as CASSIETSLNYNEQFF. Full variable domain (rest looked up from reference TRBV19 and TRBJ2-1): DGGITQSPKYLFRKEGQNVTLSCEQNLNHDAMYWYRQDPGQGLRLIYYSQIVNDFQKGDIAEGYSVSREKKESFPLTVTSAQKNPTAFYLCASSIETSLNYNEQFFGPGTRLTVL.

V is TRBV5-4 and J is TRBJ1-1, with TRBD1 identical over 7 bases. Germline V gives CDR1 SGHNT, CDR2 YYREEE (reference sequence). The CDR3 sequence is 13 residues long. Losses at the gene ends were 4 bases for V and 2 bases for J; bases not matched to a gene: 2. CDR3 protein: CASSRQGNTEAFF. As DNA, the CDR3 is TGTGCCAGCAGCCGACAGGGAAACACTGAAGCTTTCTTT.

The CDR3 nucleotides read TGTGCCAGCAGCTTCCGACTAGCAGTAGGGCAGGGAGATACGCAGTATTTT. It is translated as CASSFRLAVGQGDTQYF. This chain joins TRBV5-6 and TRBJ2-3; TRBD2 matches 7 bases. The V gene end was trimmed by 2 bases and the J gene end by 5 bases; junction bases not matched to a gene: 14. Germline-derived CDR1 and CDR2 are SGHDT and YYEEEE. This CDR3 has 17 amino acids.

The chain links TRBV19 to TRBJ2-1; TRBD1 aligns across 8 bases. V gave up 7 bases and J gave up 4 bases; unmatched junction bases: 3. The CDR3 length is 13 residues. Germline V gene sequence: CDR1 LNHDA, CDR2 SQIVND (reference sequence). This chain's CDR3 is CASTQGAYNEQFF. CDR3 nucleotide sequence: TGTGCCAGTACTCAGGGGGCATACAATGAGCAGTTCTTC.

This clone was observed a single time. The chain has TRBV9 and TRBJ2-7; D is undetermined. Germline V CDR1 and CDR2: SGDLS, YYNGEE. This CDR3 comprises 14 residues. Trimming took off 0 bases at V and 1 base at J, with 8 bases between the two ends. CDR3 bases: TGTGCCAGCAGCGTAGAAGCAGGTTCCTACGAGCAGTACTTC. As protein: CASSVEAGSYEQYF.

The chain uses TRBV6-6 and TRBJ1-1; TRBD1 aligns across 9 bases. Germline trimming cut 2 bases from V and 5 bases from J; bases unmatched to any gene: 9. The V gene's germline CDR1 is MNHNY and CDR2 SVGAGI (reference sequence). The CDR3 totals 16 residues. This CDR3 is CASSYETGGDWTEAFF. In DNA form, the CDR3 reads TGTGCCAGCAGTTACGAGACAGGGGGAGATTGGACTGAAGCTTTCTTT.

V usage is TRBV6-1 and J usage is TRBJ1-5, with D perhaps matching TRBD1 (5 bases). CDR1 MNHNS and CDR2 SASEGT come from the germline V gene. V gave up 3 bases and J gave up 7 bases, with 13 bases separating them. The CDR3 has 14 residues. CDR3 nucleotide sequence: TGTGCCAGCAGTGATTGGTCAGGGAAACAGCCCCAGCATTTT. Its protein is CASSDWSGKQPQHF.

The V and J genes are TRBV28 and TRBJ2-7; maybe TRBD2 (6 bases). Germline CDR1 reads MDHEN; CDR2 reads SYDVKM. V gave up 6 bases and J gave up 8 bases, with 17 bases separating them. The CDR3 contains 13 residues. The CDR3 nucleotides read TGTGCCAGCAGGCGGGATTCCAAAACCAAGCAGTACTTC. Amino acid sequence: CASRRDSKTKQYF. The whole variable domain, filled in from reference TRBV28 and TRBJ2-7, reads DVKVTQSSRYLVKRTGEKVFLECVQDMDHENMFWYRQDPGLGLRLIYFSYDVKMKEKGDIPEGYSVSREKKERFSLILESASTNQTSMYLCASRRDSKTKQYFGPGTRLTVT.

In nucleotides, the CDR3 is TGTGCCAGCAGCCGACGGGGGGGCCAATTGAGAACTGAAGCTTTCTTT. Translating gives CASSRRGGQLRTEAFF. This sequence joins TRBV28 and TRBJ1-1, with D possibly being TRBD1 (6 bases). Trimming left V 6 bases short and J 5 bases short, with 22 bases between. The CDR3 totals 16 residues. Germline assignment: CDR1 MDHEN and CDR2 SYDVKM.

The rearrangement joins TRBV9 to TRBJ2-7; the match to TRBD2 covers 7 bases. This CDR3 has 14 amino acids. The trim removed 0 bases at V and 3 bases at J, leaving 3 bases unmatched. Germline CDR1 is SGDLS and CDR2 is YYNGEE. The DNA of the CDR3 is TGTGCCAGCAGCGTAGGACTAGCAGGCTACGAGCAGTACTTC. This codes for CASSVGLAGYEQYF.

This chain uses TRBV28 with TRBJ2-3; D is unclear. The CDR3 has 14 residues. The V gene's germline CDR1 is MDHEN and CDR2 SYDVKM. V was shortened by 5 bases and J by 5 bases, with 14 bases between the two germline ends. The CDR3 nucleotides are TGTGCCAGCAGTCTCCCCCCCCAGTTAGATACGCAGTATTTT. It codes for CASSLPPQLDTQYF.

V gene TRBV27 combines with J gene TRBJ2-2; 8 nucleotides match TRBD1. Trimming at V came to 2 bases and at J to 5 bases, leaving 4 bases not matched to a gene. The CDR3 covers 15 residues. Looked up from germline, CDR1 is MNHEY and CDR2 is SMNVEV (reference sequence). The CDR3 nucleotides read TGTGCCAGCAGTTTACAGGGGGCCCAGACCGGGGAGCTGTTTTTT. This sequence encodes CASSLQGAQTGELFF.

The V call is TRBV25-1, the J call TRBJ1-2; 10 nucleotides agree with TRBD1. The CDR3 extends over 17 amino acids. V shed 5 bases and J 2 bases; nucleotides not matched to a gene: 11. CDR1 is MGHDK, CDR2 SYGVNS, per germline. DNA of the CDR3: TGTGCCAGCAGTCCAAGACCGGGACAGGGGTTCAACTATGGCTACACCTTC. Translation gives CASSPRPGQGFNYGYTF.

The gene calls are TRBV4-1 and TRBJ2-7, with 8 positions matching TRBD2. Germline V lookup: CDR1 MGHRA, CDR2 YSYEKL. There are 15 residues in the CDR3. With V trimmed by 4 bases and J by 4 bases, 9 bases remained unmatched. The CDR3 protein is CASSPFSGAAYEQYF. The DNA for the CDR3 is TGCGCCAGCAGCCCGTTTAGCGGGGCGGCGTACGAGCAGTACTTC.

V usage is TRBV5-1 and J usage is TRBJ2-7; 8 nucleotides agree with TRBD1. The germline V gene encodes CDR1 SGHRS and CDR2 YFSETQ. The CDR3 runs 14 residues. Germline trimming cut 2 bases from V and 4 bases from J; bases unmatched to any gene: 5. The CDR3 DNA reads as TGCGCCAGCAGCTTCAGGACAGGGTGGTACGAGCAGTACTTC. Translation: CASSFRTGWYEQYF.

This chain uses TRBV9 with TRBJ1-2; D not certain. V lost 0 bases and J 8 bases, leaving 5 bases between the germline ends. Germline CDR1 SGDLS, CDR2 YYNGEE. The CDR3 sequence is 11 residues long. The CDR3 nucleotides read TGTGCCAGCAGCGTAGGAGGGGGCTACACCTTC. Residues: CASSVGGGYTF.

The V call is TRBV5-1, the J call TRBJ2-3; 7 positions match TRBD1. Trimming cost V 4 bases and J 4 bases; bases outside gene matches: 9. Germline-derived CDR1 and CDR2 are SGHRS and YFSETQ. The CDR3 runs 15 residues. The chain's CDR3 is CASSPRTGVSDTQYF. The CDR3 nucleotides read TGCGCCAGCAGCCCCCGGACAGGAGTGTCAGATACGCAGTATTTT.

This clone was seen just once. The chain is built from TRBV4-2 and TRBJ1-2, with D tentatively TRBD1 (5 bases). The CDR3 sequence is 18 residues long. Trimming took off 0 bases at V and 5 bases at J, with 22 bases between the two ends. Germline loops: CDR1 LGHNA, CDR2 YNFKEQ. CDR3 DNA: TGTGCCAGCAGCCAAGAGGGGGGGAATTGGGCAGGTCCATATGGCTACACCTTC. Translated: CASSQEGGNWAGPYGYTF.

CDR3 DNA sequence: TGCGCCAGCAGCTTGGGTGGACTAGCGGCCTACGAGCAGTACTTC. Translation: CASSLGGLAAYEQYF. V is TRBV5-1 and J is TRBJ2-7; 10 bases fit TRBD2. V lost 0 bases to trimming and J lost 2 bases; unmatched junction nucleotides: 2. The germline gives CDR1 SGHRS, CDR2 YFSETQ. The CDR3 totals 15 residues.

This chain joins TRBV5-1 and TRBJ2-3, with a weak D call TRBD2 (6 bases). V was clipped by 4 bases and J by 1 base, with 16 bases between them. This CDR3 comprises 16 residues. Germline V gene data show CDR1 as SGHRS and CDR2 as YFSETQ. The CDR3 DNA is TGCGCCAGCAGCAGGAGGGGAGGCGGTGGCACAGATACGCAGTATTTT. Encoded protein: CASSRRGGGGTDTQYF.

The chain links TRBV5-1 to TRBJ2-7, with 7 bases lining up with TRBD2. The CDR3 consists of 15 residues. Per germline, CDR1 SGHRS and CDR2 YFSETQ. Losses at the gene ends were 4 bases for V and 3 bases for J; bases not matched to a gene: 10. The CDR3 nucleotides read TGCGCCAGCAGCCCCCGAGTGCGGGGGATCTACGAGCAGTACTTC. This gives the protein CASSPRVRGIYEQYF.